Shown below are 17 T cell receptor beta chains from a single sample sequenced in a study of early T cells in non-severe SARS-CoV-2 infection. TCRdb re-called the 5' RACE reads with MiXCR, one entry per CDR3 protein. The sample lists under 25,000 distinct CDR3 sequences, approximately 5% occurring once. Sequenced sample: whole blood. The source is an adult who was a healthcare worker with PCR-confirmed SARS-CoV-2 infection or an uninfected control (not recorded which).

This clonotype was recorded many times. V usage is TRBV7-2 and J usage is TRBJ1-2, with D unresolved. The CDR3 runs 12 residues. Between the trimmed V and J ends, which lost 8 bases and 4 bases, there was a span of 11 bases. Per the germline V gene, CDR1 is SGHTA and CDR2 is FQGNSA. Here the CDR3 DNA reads TGTGCCAGCGCCTACAATGCCTATGGCTACACCTTC. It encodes CASAYNAYGYTF.

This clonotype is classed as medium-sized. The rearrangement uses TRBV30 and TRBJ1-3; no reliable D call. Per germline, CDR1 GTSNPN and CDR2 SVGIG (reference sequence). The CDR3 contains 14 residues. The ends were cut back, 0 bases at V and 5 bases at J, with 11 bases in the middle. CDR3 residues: CAWSVPIQRNTIYF. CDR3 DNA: TGTGCCTGGAGTGTACCAATCCAACGAAACACCATATATTTT.

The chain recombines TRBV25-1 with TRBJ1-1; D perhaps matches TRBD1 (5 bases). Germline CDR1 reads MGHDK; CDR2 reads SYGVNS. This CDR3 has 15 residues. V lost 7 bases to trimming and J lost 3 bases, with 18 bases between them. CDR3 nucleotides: TGTGCCAGCATGCCGGGACGGGGAGGGGACACTGAAGCTTTCTTT. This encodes CASMPGRGGDTEAFF. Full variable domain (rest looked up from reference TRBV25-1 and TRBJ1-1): EADIYQTPRYLVIGTGKKITLECSQTMGHDKMYWYQQDPGMELHLIHYSYGVNSTEKGDLSSESTVSRIRTEHFPLTLESARPSHTSQYLCASMPGRGGDTEAFFGQGTRLTVV.

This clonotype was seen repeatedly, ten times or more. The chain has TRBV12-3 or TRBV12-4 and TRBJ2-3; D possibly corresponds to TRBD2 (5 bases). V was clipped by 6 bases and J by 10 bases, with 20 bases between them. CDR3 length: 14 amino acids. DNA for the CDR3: TGTGCCAGCAGCCCAGACGCGGGCTACACGGCGCAGTATTTT. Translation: CASSPDAGYTAQYF.

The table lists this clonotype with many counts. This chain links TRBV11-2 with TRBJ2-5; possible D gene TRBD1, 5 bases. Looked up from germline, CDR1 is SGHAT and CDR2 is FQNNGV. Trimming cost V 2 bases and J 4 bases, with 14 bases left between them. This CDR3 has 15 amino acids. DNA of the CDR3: TGTGCCAGCAGCTTAACTCCCAGGGCTATAGAGACCCAGTACTTC. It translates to CASSLTPRAIETQYF. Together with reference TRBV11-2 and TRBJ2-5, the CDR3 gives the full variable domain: EAGVAQSPRYKIIEKRQSVAFWCNPISGHATLYWYQQILGQGPKLLIQFQNNGVVDDSQLPKDRFSAERLKGVDSTLKIQPAKLEDSAVYLCASSLTPRAIETQYFGPGTRLLVL.

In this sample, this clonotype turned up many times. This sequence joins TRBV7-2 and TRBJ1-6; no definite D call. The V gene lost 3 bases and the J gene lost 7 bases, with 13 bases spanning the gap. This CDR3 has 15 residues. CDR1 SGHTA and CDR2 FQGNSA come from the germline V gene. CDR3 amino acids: CASSLDRVDNSPLHF. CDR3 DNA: TGTGCCAGCAGCTTGGACCGGGTCGACAATTCACCCCTCCACTTT.

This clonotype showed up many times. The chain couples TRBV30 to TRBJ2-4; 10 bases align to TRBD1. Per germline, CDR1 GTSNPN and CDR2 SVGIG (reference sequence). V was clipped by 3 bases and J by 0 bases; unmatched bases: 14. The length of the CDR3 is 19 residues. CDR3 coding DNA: TGTGCCTGGAGCGTTGCCCGGACAGGGGGGCCTCTAGCCAAAAACATTCAGTACTTC. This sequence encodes CAWSVARTGGPLAKNIQYF.

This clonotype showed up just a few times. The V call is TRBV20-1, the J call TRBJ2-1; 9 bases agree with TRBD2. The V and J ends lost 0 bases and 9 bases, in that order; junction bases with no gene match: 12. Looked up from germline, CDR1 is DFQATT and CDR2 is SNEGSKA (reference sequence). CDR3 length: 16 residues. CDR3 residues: CSARDLSSGEAGEQFF. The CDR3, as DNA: TGCAGTGCTAGAGACTTATCTAGCGGGGAAGCAGGTGAGCAGTTCTTC.

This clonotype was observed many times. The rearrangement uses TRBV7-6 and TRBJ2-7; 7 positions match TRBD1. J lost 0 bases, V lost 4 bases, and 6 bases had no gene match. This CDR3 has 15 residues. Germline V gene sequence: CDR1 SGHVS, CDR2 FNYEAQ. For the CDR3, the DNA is TGTGCCAGCAGCTCCCTGACAGGGACCTCCTACGAGCAGTACTTC. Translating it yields CASSSLTGTSYEQYF.

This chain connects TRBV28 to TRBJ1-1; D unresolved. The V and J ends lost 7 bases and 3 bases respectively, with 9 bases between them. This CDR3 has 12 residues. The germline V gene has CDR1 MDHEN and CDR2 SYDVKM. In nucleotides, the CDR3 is TGTGCCAGCAACACAGAGTACACTGAAGCTTTCTTT. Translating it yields CASNTEYTEAFF.

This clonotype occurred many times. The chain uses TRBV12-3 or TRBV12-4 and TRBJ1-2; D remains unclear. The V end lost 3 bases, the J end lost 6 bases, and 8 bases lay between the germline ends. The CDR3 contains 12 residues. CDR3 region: CASSLVINGYTF. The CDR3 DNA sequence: TGTGCCAGCAGTTTGGTTATAAATGGCTACACCTTC.

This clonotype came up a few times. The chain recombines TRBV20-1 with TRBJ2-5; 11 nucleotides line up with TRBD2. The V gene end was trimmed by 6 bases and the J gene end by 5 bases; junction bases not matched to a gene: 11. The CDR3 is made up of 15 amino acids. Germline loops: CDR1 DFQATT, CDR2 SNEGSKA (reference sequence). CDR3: CSARVSGGAGETQYF. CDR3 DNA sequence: TGCAGTGCCCGAGTTAGCGGGGGGGCCGGGGAGACCCAGTACTTC.

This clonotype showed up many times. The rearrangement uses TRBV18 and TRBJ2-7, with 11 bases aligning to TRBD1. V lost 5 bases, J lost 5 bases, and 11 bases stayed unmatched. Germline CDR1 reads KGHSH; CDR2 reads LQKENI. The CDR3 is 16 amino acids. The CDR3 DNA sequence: TGTGCCAGCTCATCCCGGACAGGGGGCTATAGGGACGAGCAGTACTTC. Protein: CASSSRTGGYRDEQYF.

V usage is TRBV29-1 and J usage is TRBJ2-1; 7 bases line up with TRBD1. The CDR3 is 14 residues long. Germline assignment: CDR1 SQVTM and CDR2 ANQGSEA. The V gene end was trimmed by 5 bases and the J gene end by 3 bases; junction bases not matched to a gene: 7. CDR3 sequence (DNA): TGCAGCGTTCCCCGGGACAGCCTCTACAATGAGCAGTTCTTC. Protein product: CSVPRDSLYNEQFF.

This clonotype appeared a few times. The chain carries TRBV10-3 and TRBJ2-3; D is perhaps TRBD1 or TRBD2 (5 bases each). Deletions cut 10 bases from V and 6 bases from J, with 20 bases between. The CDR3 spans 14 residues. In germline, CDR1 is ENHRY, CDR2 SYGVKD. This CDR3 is CATEGQGPGDTQYF. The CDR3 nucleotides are TGTGCCACAGAGGGCCAGGGTCCAGGCGATACGCAGTATTTT.

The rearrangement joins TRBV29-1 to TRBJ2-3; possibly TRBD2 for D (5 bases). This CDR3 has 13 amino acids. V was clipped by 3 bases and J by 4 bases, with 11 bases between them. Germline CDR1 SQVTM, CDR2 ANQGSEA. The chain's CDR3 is CSVEGLAADTQYF. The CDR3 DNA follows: TGCAGCGTTGAGGGCCTAGCAGCAGATACGCAGTATTTT.

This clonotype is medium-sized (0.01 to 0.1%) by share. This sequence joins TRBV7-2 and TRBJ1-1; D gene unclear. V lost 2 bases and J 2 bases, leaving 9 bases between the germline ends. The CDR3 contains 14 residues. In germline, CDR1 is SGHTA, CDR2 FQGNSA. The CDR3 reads CASSLSTLNTEAFF. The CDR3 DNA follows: TGTGCCAGCAGCTTAAGTACCTTAAACACTGAAGCTTTCTTT. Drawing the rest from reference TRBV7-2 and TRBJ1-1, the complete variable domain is GAGVSQSPSNKVTEKGKDVELRCDPISGHTALYWYRQSLGQGLEFLIYFQGNSAPDKSGLPSDRFSAERTGGSVSTLTIQRTQQEDSAVYLCASSLSTLNTEAFFGQGTRLTVV.